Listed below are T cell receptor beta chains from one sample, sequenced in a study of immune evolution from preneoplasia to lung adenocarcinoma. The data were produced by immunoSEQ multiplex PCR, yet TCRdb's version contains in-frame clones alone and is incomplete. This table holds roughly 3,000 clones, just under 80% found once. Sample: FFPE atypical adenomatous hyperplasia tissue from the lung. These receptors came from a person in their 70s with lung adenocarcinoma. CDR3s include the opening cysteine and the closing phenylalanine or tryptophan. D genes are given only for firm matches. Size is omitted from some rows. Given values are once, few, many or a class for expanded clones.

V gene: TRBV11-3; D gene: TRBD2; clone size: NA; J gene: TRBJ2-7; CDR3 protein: CASSLVGGLAGEQYF; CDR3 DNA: TGTGCCAGCAGCTTAGTAGGCGGACTAGCTGGCGAGCAGTACTTC
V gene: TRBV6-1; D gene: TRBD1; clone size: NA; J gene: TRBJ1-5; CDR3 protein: CASSERQGAGNQPQHF; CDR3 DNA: TGTGCCAGCAGTGAAAGACAGGGGGCGGGCAATCAGCCCCAGCATTTT
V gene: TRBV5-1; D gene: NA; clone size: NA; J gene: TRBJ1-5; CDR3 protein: CASSLEGLQPQHF; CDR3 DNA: TGCGCCAGCAGCTTGGAGGGTCTCCAGCCCCAGCATTTT
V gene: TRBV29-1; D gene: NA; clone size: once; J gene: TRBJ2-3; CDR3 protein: CSAQGLSTDTQYF; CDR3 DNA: TGCAGCGCACAGGGCCTAAGCACAGATACGCAGTATTTT
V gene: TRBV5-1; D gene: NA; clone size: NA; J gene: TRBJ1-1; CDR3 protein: CASSPWRHTEAFF; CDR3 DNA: TGCGCCAGCAGCCCGTGGAGGCACACTGAAGCTTTCTTT
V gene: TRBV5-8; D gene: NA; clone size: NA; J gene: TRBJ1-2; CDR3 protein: CASSLVQGNYYGYIF; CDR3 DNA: TGTGCCAGCAGCTTGGTGCAGGGGAATTACTATGGCTACATCTTC
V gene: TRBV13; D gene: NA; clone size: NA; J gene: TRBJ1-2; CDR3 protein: CASSFLLGNDGYTF; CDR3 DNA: TGTGCCAGCAGCTTCCTCCTGGGGAACGATGGCTACACCTTC
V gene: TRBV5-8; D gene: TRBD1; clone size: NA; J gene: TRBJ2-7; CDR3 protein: CASRGPSGTDRTGQYF; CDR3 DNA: TGTGCCAGCAGGGGACCATCCGGGACAGATCGTACCGGGCAGTACTTC
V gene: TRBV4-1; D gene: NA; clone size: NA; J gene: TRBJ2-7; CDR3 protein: CASSPPDFSSYEQYF; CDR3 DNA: TGCGCCAGCAGCCCGCCGGACTTCAGCTCCTACGAGCAGTACTTC
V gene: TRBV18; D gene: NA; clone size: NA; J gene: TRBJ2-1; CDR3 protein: CASSPPGTLDANEQFF; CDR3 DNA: TGTGCCAGCTCACCACCAGGGACCCTGGATGCAAATGAGCAGTTCTTC
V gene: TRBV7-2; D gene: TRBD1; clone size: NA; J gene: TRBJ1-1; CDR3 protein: CASSLLGTGFSTEAFF; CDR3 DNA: TGTGCCAGCAGCTTATTGGGGACAGGGTTTTCCACTGAAGCTTTCTTT
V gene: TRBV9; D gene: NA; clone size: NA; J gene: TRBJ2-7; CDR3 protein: CASSAQQGYEQYF; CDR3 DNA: TGTGCCAGCAGCGCCCAACAGGGCTACGAGCAGTACTTC
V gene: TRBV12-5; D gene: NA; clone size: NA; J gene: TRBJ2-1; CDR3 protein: CASRPTTYNEQFF; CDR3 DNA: TGTGCTAGTCGGCCGACGACCTACAATGAGCAGTTCTTC
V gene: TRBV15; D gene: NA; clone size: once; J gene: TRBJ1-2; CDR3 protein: CATSLIRCGKTYGYTF; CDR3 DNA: TGTGCCACCAGCTTGATCCGGTGTGGAAAGACCTATGGCTACACCTTC
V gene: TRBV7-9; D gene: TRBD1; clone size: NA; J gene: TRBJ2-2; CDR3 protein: CASSRPPGQGGTGELFF; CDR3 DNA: TGTGCCAGCAGTCGCCCCCCCGGACAGGGCGGCACCGGGGAGCTGTTTTTT
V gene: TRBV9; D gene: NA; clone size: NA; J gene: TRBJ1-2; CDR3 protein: CASSARGARLDGYTF; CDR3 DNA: TGTGCCAGCAGCGCGAGAGGGGCCAGGCTTGATGGCTACACCTTC
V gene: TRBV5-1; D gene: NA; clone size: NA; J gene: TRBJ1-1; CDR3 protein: CASSFRTDGGEAFF; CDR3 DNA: TGCGCCAGCAGCTTCCGGACCGACGGTGGTGAAGCTTTCTTT
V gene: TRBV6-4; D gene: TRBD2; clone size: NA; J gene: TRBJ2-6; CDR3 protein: CASSTSEVSGANVLTF; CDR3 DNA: TGTGCCAGCAGCACTAGCGAGGTCTCTGGGGCCAACGTCCTGACTTTC
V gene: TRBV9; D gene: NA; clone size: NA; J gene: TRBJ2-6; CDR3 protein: CASSPTASGANVLTF; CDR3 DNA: TGTGCCAGCAGCCCGACGGCTTCTGGGGCCAACGTCCTGACTTTC
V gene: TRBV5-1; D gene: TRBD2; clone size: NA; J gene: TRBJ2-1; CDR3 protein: CASSTAVAGVDEQFF; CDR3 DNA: TGCGCCAGCAGCACGGCGGTAGCGGGAGTCGATGAGCAGTTCTTC
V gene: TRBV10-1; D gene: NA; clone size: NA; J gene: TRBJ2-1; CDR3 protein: CASRASGNEQFF; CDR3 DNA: TGCGCCAGCAGGGCCAGTGGAAATGAGCAGTTCTTC
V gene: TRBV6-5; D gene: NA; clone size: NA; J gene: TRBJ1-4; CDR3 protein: CASSYSGATNEKLFF; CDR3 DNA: TGTGCCAGCAGTTACTCGGGTGCAACTAATGAAAAACTGTTTTTT
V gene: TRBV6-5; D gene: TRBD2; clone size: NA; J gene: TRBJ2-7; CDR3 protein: CASSYSERGPSYEQYF; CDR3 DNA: TGTGCCAGCAGTTACTCGGAGCGGGGCCCATCCTACGAGCAGTACTTC
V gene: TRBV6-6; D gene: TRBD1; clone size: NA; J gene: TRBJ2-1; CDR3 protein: CASSPGQEYNEQFF; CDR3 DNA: TGTGCCAGCAGTCCGGGACAGGAGTACAATGAGCAGTTCTTC
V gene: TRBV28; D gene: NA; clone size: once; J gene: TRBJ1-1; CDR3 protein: CASTRGRNTEAFF; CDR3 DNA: TGTGCCAGCACCCGGGGGAGGAACACTGAAGCTTTCTTT
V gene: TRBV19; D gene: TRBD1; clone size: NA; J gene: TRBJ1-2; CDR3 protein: CASSERDSFYTF; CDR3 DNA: TGTGCCAGTAGTGAGCGGGACAGCTTCTACACCTTC
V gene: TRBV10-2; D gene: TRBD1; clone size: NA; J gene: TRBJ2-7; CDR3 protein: CASIGDRYEQYF; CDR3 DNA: TGCGCCAGCATTGGGGACAGATACGAGCAGTACTTC
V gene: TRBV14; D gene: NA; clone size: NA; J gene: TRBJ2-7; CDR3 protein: CASSLDTNYEQYF; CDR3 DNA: TGTGCCAGCAGCCTGGACACAAACTACGAGCAGTACTTC
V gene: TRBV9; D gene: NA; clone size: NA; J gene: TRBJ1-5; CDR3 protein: CASSQSGAQPQHF; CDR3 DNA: TGTGCCAGCAGCCAGAGCGGGGCCCAGCCCCAGCATTTT
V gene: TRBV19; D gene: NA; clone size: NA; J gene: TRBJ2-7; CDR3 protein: CASSMQGAYEQYF; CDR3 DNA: TGTGCCAGTAGTATGCAGGGCGCCTACGAGCAGTACTTC
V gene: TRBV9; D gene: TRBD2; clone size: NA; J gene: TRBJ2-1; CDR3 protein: CASSAHPGAGVINEQFF; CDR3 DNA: TGTGCCAGCAGCGCCCACCCGGGAGCGGGAGTTATCAATGAGCAGTTCTTC
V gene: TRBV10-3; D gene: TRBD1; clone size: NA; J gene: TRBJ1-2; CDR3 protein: CAISDLGQATDGYTF; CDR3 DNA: TGTGCCATCAGTGACCTCGGACAGGCTACGGATGGCTACACCTTC
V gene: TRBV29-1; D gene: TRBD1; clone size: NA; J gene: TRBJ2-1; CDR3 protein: CSLTGGSSKGEQFF; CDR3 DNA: TGCAGCCTTACAGGGGGGAGTTCGAAGGGTGAGCAGTTCTTC
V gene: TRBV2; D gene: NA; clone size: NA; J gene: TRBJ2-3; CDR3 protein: CASREPGPYTDTQYF; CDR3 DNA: TGTGCCAGCAGGGAACCGGGACCCTACACAGATACGCAGTATTTT
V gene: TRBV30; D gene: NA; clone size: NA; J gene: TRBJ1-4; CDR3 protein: CASRLGGAGEKLFF; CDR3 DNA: TGTGCCAGTCGGCTCGGGGGCGCGGGTGAAAAACTGTTTTTT
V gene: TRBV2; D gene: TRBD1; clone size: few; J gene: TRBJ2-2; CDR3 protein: CASSVGGGGELFF; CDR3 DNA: TGTGCCAGCAGTGTAGGGGGCGGCGGGGAGCTGTTTTTT
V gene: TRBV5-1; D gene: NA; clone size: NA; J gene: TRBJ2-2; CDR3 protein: CASTHSNTGELFF; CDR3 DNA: TGCGCCAGCACCCATTCGAACACCGGGGAGCTGTTTTTT
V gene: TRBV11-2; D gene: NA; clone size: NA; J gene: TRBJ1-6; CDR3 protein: CASSFYLNSPLHF; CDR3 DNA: TGTGCCAGCAGCTTTTACCTTAATTCACCCCTCCACTTT
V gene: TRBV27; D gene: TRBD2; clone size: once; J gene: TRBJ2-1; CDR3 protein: CASSLVWGSGNHNEQFF; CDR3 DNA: TGTGCCAGCAGTTTAGTGTGGGGTAGCGGGAACCACAATGAGCAGTTCTTC
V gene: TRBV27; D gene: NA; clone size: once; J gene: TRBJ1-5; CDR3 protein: CASAREGGQPQHF; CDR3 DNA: TGTGCCAGCGCCCGGGAGGGGGGTCAGCCCCAGCATTTT
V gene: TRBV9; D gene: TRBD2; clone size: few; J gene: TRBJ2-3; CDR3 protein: CASSLTSATDTQYF; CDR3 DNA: TGTGCCAGCAGCCTGACTAGCGCGACAGATACGCAGTATTTT
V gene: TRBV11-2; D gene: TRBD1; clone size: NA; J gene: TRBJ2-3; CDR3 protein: CASSPRTGTGGTDTQYF; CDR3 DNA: TGTGCCAGCAGCCCGAGGACCGGGACAGGGGGCACAGATACGCAGTATTTT
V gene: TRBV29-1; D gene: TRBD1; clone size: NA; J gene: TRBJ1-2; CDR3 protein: CSVETGTGNYGYTF; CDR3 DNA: TGCAGCGTAGAAACCGGGACAGGCAACTATGGCTACACCTTC
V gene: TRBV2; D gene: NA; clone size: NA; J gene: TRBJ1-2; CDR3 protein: CASSADTASYGYTF; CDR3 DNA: TGTGCCAGCAGCGCCGACACAGCTTCCTATGGCTACACCTTC
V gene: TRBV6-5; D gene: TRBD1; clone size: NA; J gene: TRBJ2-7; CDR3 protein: CASGTGLYEQYF; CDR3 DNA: TGTGCCTCCGGGACAGGGTTATACGAGCAGTACTTC
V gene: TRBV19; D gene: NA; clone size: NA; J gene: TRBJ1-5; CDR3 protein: CASRRQGYNQPQHF; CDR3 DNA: TGTGCCAGTAGGAGGCAGGGATACAATCAGCCCCAGCATTTT
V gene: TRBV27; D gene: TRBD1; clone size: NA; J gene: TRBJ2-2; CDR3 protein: CASRAGDRASGELFF; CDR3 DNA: TGTGCCAGCAGAGCCGGGGACAGGGCTTCCGGGGAGCTGTTTTTT
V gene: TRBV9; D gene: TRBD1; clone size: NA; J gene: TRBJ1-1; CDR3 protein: CASSVQGGLNEAFF; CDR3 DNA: TGTGCCAGCAGCGTACAGGGGGGGCTCAATGAAGCTTTCTTT
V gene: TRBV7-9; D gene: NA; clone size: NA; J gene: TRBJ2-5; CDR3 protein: CASSLESETQYF; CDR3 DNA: TGTGCCAGCAGCTTAGAATCGGAGACCCAGTACTTC
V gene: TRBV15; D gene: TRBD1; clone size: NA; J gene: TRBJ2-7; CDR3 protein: CATSRDRDRGREQYF; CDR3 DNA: TGTGCCACCAGCAGAGACAGGGACAGGGGACGCGAGCAGTACTTC
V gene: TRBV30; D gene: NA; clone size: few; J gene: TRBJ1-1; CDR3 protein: CAWKLMGGVNTEAFF; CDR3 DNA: TGTGCCTGGAAATTAATGGGGGGGGTAAACACTGAAGCTTTCTTT
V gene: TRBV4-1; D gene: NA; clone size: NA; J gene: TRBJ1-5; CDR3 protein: CASSRDRGASQPQHF; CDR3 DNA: TGCGCCAGCAGCCGGGACCGGGGGGCGAGTCAGCCCCAGCATTTT
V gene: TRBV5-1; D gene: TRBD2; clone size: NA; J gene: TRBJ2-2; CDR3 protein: CASNSGSITGELFF; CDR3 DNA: TGCGCCAGCAATAGCGGGAGTATAACCGGGGAGCTGTTTTTT
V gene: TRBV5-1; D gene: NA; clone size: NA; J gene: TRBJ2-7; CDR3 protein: CASSLGRGLDEQYF; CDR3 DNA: TGCGCCAGCAGCTTGGGGCGGGGGCTTGACGAGCAGTACTTC
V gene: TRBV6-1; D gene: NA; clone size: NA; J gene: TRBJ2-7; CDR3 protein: CASSEAGSLYEQYF; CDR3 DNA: TGTGCCAGCAGTGAAGCGGGCAGCCTCTACGAGCAGTACTTC
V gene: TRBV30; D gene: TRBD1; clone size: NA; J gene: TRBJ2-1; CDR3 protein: CAWRMGQDSYNEQFF; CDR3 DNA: TGTGCCTGGAGGATGGGACAGGACTCCTACAATGAGCAGTTCTTC
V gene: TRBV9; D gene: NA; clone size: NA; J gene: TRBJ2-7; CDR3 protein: CASSVRLGSYEQYF; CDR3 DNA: TGTGCCAGCAGCGTAAGGTTAGGCAGCTACGAGCAGTACTTC
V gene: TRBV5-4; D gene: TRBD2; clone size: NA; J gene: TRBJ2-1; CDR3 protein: CASSLAGPNLPQFF; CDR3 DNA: TGTGCCAGCAGCCTAGCGGGTCCCAACCTCCCGCAGTTCTTC